Listed below are T cell receptor beta chains from one sample, sequenced in a study of CDR3 diversity in severe acne. TCRdb re-derived calls from the PCR reads in MiXCR, one entry per CDR3 protein. The sample gives fewer than 90,000 distinct CDR3 sequences, 51% of which show up once; approximately 14% is in the top ten. Sequencing was carried out using blood. The receptor source for this set is a male donor in good health, without acne. CDR3s include the opening cysteine and the closing phenylalanine or tryptophan. The order of the fields is J gene, D gene, CDR3 length, clone size, V gene, CDR3 protein, CDR3 DNA. A D gene is named only where the DNA matches it firmly. Clone size is not always given. Where it is, it says once, few, many or a class for expanded clones.

TRBJ2-7,-,11,few,TRBV29-1,CSVSQLSEQYF,TGCAGCGTTTCGCAGTTATCCGAGCAGTACTTC
TRBJ2-5,-,11,-,TRBV20-1,CSARNQETQYF,TGCAGTGCCCGGAACCAAGAGACCCAGTACTTC
TRBJ2-3,TRBD2,12,once,TRBV29-1,CSVENPSGSHYF,TGCAGCGTTGAAAACCCTAGCGGGAGTCATTATTTT
TRBJ1-3,-,13,many,TRBV6-1,CATAGAHGNTIYF,TGTGCCACCGCGGGGGCGCATGGAAACACCATATATTTT
TRBJ1-2,-,15,-,TRBV19,CASSDPGTSNYGYTF,TGTGCCAGTAGTGACCCCGGGACTTCTAACTATGGCTACACCTTC
TRBJ1-1,-,13,many,TRBV29-1,CSVEPGSDTEAFF,TGCAGCGTTGAACCTGGGTCGGACACTGAAGCTTTCTTT
TRBJ1-2,-,13,many,TRBV12-3/TRBV12-4,CASSLGDGGGYTF,TGTGCCAGCAGTTTAGGGGACGGAGGAGGCTACACCTTC
TRBJ1-4,-,13,once,TRBV27,CATGKGNNEKPFF,TGTGCCACCGGGAAGGGGAATAATGAAAAACCGTTTTTT
TRBJ2-2,TRBD2,19,-,TRBV5-1,CASSSRTSGGHLYTGELFF,TGTGCCAGCAGCTCCCGGACTAGCGGGGGCCATCTATACACCGGGGAGCTGTTTTTT
TRBJ2-5,-,14,many,TRBV4-1,CASKERIFQETQYF,TGCGCCAGCAAGGAGCGTATCTTTCAAGAGACCCAGTACTTC
TRBJ1-2,-,14,-,TRBV2,CASSGGGESYGYTF,TGTGCCAGCAGTGGTGGGGGGGAGTCGTATGGCTACACCTTC
TRBJ2-2,-,13,-,TRBV28,CASTLTTTGELFF,TGTGCCAGCACCCTGACCACAACCGGGGAGCTGTTTTTT
TRBJ2-7,-,14,few,TRBV2,CASSEPGRTYEQYF,TGTGCCAGCAGCGAACCGGGACGTACCTACGAGCAGTACTTC
TRBJ1-2,TRBD1,14,-,TRBV15,CATSRETGGLGYTF,TGTGCCACCAGCAGAGAGACAGGGGGCCTAGGCTACACCTTC
TRBJ1-2,TRBD1,14,many,TRBV20-1,CSASTDRAHYGYTF,TGCAGTGCTAGTACCGACAGGGCCCACTATGGCTACACCTTC
TRBJ1-3,-,15,many,TRBV5-4,CASSLDYASGNTIYF,TGTGCCAGCAGCTTGGACTACGCCTCTGGAAACACCATATATTTT
TRBJ1-2,-,15,once,TRBV12-3/TRBV12-4,CASSLIGGAGYGYTF,TGTGCCAGCAGTTTGATCGGGGGGGCCGGCTATGGCTACACCTTC
TRBJ1-1,-,14,-,TRBV5-1,CASSLGSVSTEAFF,TGCGCCAGCAGCCTGGGGTCCGTGAGCACTGAAGCTTTCTTT
TRBJ2-7,-,15,many,TRBV4-2,CASSPGTFSSYEQYF,TGTGCCAGCAGCCCCGGGACTTTCAGCTCCTACGAGCAGTACTTC
TRBJ2-6,-,13,-,TRBV29-1,CSVYSSGANVLTF,TGCAGCGTTTACAGCTCTGGGGCCAACGTCCTGACTTTC
TRBJ2-1,-,14,-,TRBV4-1,CASSHIRGRNEQFF,TGCGCCAGCAGCCATATTCGGGGGAGAAATGAGCAGTTCTTC
TRBJ1-1,-,17,-,TRBV19,CASSIGRGNRRNTEAFF,TGTGCCAGTAGTATTGGGAGGGGTAATAGGCGGAACACTGAAGCTTTCTTT
TRBJ2-1,TRBD2,15,-,TRBV29-1,CSAGRLAGGRDEQFF,TGCAGCGCCGGCAGACTAGCGGGGGGCCGGGATGAGCAGTTCTTC
TRBJ1-1,-,13,-,TRBV12-3/TRBV12-4,CASSPERGNEAFF,TGTGCCAGCAGTCCGGAAAGGGGTAATGAAGCTTTCTTT
TRBJ2-5,-,12,medium-sized,TRBV20-1,CSARLGTETQYF,TGCAGTGCTAGACTCGGGACGGAGACCCAGTACTTC
TRBJ1-3,TRBD1,14,-,TRBV7-2,CASRRTGTGNTIYF,TGTGCCAGCAGGCGGACAGGGACTGGAAACACCATATATTTT
TRBJ1-1,-,15,many,TRBV19,CASTAMRGFNTEAFF,TGTGCCAGTACCGCGATGAGGGGTTTTAACACTGAAGCTTTCTTT
TRBJ1-3,TRBD1,15,many,TRBV10-1,CASSRDRDSGNTIYF,TGCGCCAGCAGTCGGGACAGGGACTCTGGAAACACCATATATTTT
TRBJ1-1,-,13,-,TRBV9,CASRSPTNTEAFF,TGTGCCAGCAGAAGTCCAACTAACACTGAAGCTTTCTTT
TRBJ2-5,-,14,-,TRBV19,CASSPRDRQETQYF,TGTGCCAGTAGTCCTAGGGACCGTCAAGAGACCCAGTACTTC
TRBJ2-5,-,13,-,TRBV7-9,CASPERDQETQYF,TGTGCCAGCCCGGAGCGGGACCAAGAGACCCAGTACTTC
TRBJ2-5,-,12,-,TRBV29-1,CSAGRLSETQYF,TGCAGCGCCGGCCGGTTGTCCGAGACCCAGTACTTC
TRBJ2-7,-,17,-,TRBV7-6,CASSSGGVGRGPYEQYF,TGTGCCAGCAGCTCGGGGGGCGTAGGGAGGGGGCCCTACGAGCAGTACTTC
TRBJ2-5,TRBD2,10,-,TRBV7-7,CATAGGTQYF,TGTGCCACCGCGGGGGGGACCCAGTACTTC
TRBJ2-2,-,15,-,TRBV12-3/TRBV12-4,CASSLFTGNTGELFF,TGTGCCAGCAGTCTATTCACAGGGAACACCGGGGAGCTGTTTTTT
TRBJ2-1,TRBD2,14,few,TRBV20-1,CSARLAGPNNEQFF,TGCAGTGCTCGACTAGCGGGACCAAACAATGAGCAGTTCTTC
TRBJ2-3,-,13,-,TRBV10-1,CTSSRTSTDTQYF,TGCACCAGCAGCCGAACTAGCACAGATACGCAGTATTTT
TRBJ2-3,-,13,-,TRBV20-1,CSAGGAFTDTQYF,TGCAGTGCGGGGGGCGCGTTCACAGATACGCAGTATTTT
TRBJ2-7,-,13,-,TRBV9,CASSLSLSYEQYF,TGTGCCAGCAGCCTTTCTCTCTCCTACGAGCAGTACTTC
TRBJ1-2,-,15,-,TRBV15,CATSSPGGANYGYTF,TGTGCCACCAGCAGCCCTGGGGGAGCTAACTATGGCTACACCTTC
TRBJ2-2,-,15,-,TRBV7-2,CASSFQISNTGELFF,TGTGCCAGCAGCTTCCAAATATCGAACACCGGGGAGCTGTTTTTT
TRBJ2-3,-,15,-,TRBV20-1,CSARDPAGASPTQYF,TGCAGTGCTAGAGATCCGGCGGGGGCGTCCCCTACGCAGTATTTT
TRBJ1-5,-,11,-,TRBV2,CASGGAKLQHF,TGTGCCAGCGGGGGGGCGAAGCTCCAGCATTTT
TRBJ2-1,-,12,-,TRBV5-8,CASSSGDSEQFF,TGTGCCAGCAGCTCGGGGGACAGTGAGCAGTTCTTC
TRBJ2-5,-,13,-,TRBV10-1,CAPGKDLTDTQYF,TGCGCCCCAGGCAAAGACCTCACAGATACGCAGTACTTC